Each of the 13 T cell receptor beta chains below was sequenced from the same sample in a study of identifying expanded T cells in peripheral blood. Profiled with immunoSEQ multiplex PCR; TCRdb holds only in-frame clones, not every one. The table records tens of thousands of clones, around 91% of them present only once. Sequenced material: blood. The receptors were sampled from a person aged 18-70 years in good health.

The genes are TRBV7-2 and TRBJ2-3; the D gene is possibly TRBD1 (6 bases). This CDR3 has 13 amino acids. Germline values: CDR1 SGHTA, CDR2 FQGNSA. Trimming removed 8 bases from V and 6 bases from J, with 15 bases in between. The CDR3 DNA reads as TGTGCCAGCTCCAGGTTGGGGGCGGATACGCAGTATTTT. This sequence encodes CASSRLGADTQYF.

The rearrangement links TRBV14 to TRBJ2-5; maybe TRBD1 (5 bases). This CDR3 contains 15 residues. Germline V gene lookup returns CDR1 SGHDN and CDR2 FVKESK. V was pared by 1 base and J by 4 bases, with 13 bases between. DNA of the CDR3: TGTGCCAGCAGCCAAGTAGGGAATAGGGGAGAGACCCAGTACTTC. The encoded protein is CASSQVGNRGETQYF.

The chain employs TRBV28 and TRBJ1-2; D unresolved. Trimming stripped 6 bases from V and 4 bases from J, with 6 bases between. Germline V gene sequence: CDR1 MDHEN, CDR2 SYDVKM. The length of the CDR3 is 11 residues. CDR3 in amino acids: CASSQRYGYTF. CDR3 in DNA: TGTGCCAGCAGCCAGCGCTATGGCTACACCTTC.

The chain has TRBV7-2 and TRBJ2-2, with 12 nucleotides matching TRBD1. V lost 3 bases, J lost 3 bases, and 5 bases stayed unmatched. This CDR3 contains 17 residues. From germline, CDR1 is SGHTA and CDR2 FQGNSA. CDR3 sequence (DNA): TGTGCCAGCAGCTTCCCGGGACAGGGGGCTGACACCGGGGAGCTGTTTTTT. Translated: CASSFPGQGADTGELFF. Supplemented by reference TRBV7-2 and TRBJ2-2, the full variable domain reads GAGVSQSPSNKVTEKGKDVELRCDPISGHTALYWYRQSLGQGLEFLIYFQGNSAPDKSGLPSDRFSAERTGGSVSTLTIQRTQQEDSAVYLCASSFPGQGADTGELFFGEGSRLTVL.

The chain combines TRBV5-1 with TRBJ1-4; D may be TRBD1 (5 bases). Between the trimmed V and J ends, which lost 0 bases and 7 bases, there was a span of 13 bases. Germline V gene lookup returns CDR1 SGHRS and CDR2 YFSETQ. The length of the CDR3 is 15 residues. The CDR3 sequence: CASSLVGEWGEKLFF. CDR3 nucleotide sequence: TGCGCCAGCAGCTTGGTAGGGGAGTGGGGTGAAAAACTGTTTTTT. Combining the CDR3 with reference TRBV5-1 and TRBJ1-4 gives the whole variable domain KAGVTQTPRYLIKTRGQQVTLSCSPISGHRSVSWYQQTPGQGLQFLFEYFSETQRNKGNFPGRFSGRQFSNSRSEMNVSTLELGDSALYLCASSLVGEWGEKLFFGSGTQLSVL.

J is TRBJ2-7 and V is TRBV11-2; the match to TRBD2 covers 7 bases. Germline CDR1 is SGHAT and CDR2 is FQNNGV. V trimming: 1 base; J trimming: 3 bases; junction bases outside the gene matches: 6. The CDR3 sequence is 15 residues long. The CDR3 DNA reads TGTGCCAGCAGCTTAGCCGGGACTACCGACTACGAGCAGTACTTC. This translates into CASSLAGTTDYEQYF. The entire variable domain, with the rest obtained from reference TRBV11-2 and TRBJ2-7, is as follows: EAGVAQSPRYKIIEKRQSVAFWCNPISGHATLYWYQQILGQGPKLLIQFQNNGVVDDSQLPKDRFSAERLKGVDSTLKIQPAKLEDSAVYLCASSLAGTTDYEQYFGPGTRLTVT.

For the CDR3, the DNA is TGTGCCAGCAGCCACCAGGGGGTAGGAAACACCATATATTTT. It yields the protein CASSHQGVGNTIYF. The V call is TRBV7-2, the J call TRBJ1-3; TRBD1 aligns across 7 bases. The V segment lost 5 bases and the J segment 4 bases; nucleotides outside the gene matches: 5. CDR3 length: 14 amino acids. CDR1 is SGHTA and CDR2 is FQGNSA in the germline V gene.

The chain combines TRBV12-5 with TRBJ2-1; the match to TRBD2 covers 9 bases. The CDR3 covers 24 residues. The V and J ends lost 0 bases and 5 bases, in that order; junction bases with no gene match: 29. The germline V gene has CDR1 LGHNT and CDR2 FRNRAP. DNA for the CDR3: TGTGCTAGTGGTTTGGTCACGGTACCCCTACCGGGACTAGCAAGAAATTTTAGTAACAATGAGCAGTTCTTC. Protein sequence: CASGLVTVPLPGLARNFSNNEQFF. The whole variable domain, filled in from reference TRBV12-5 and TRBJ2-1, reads DARVTQTPRHKVTEMGQEVTMRCQPILGHNTVFWYRQTMMQGLELLAYFRNRAPLDDSGMPKDRFSAEMPDATLATLKIQPSEPRDSAVYFCASGLVTVPLPGLARNFSNNEQFFGPGTRLTVL.

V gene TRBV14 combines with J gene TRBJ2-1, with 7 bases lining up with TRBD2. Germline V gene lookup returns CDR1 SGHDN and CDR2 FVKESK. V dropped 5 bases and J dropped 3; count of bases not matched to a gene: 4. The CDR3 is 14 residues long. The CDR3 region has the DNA TGTGCCAGCAGCGGGCTAGCGGACTACAATGAGCAGTTCTTC. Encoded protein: CASSGLADYNEQFF.

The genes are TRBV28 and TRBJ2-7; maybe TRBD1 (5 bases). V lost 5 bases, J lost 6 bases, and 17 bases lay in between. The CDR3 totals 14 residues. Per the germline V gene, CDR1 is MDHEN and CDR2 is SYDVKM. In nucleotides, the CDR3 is TGTGCCAGCAGTAATCCCTCTTGGGGCAGCGAGCAGTACTTC. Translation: CASSNPSWGSEQYF.

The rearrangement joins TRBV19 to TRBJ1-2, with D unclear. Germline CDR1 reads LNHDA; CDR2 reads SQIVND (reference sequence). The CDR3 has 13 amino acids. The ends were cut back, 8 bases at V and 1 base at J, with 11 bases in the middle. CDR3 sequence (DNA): TGTGCCAGTGGGTCGGTCTATAACTATGGCTACACCTTC. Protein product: CASGSVYNYGYTF.

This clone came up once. CDR3 sequence: CASSLGLAGIGETQYF. The CDR3 nucleotides are TGTGCCAGCAGTTTGGGGCTAGCGGGAATCGGAGAGACCCAGTACTTC. This chain links TRBV28 with TRBJ2-5; TRBD2 agrees at 9 bases. The trim removed 3 bases at V and 4 bases at J, leaving 9 bases unmatched. This CDR3 region has 16 residues. Germline V CDR1 and CDR2: MDHEN, SYDVKM.

The CDR3 spells CASSRGTYSGNTIYF. The CDR3 DNA reads as TGTGCCAGCAGCCGCGGGACATACTCTGGAAACACCATATATTTT. J is TRBJ1-3 and V is TRBV6-5; weak D call: TRBD1 (6 bases). V lost 6 bases and J 0 bases, leaving 12 bases between the germline ends. CDR1 and CDR2 from the germline V gene are MNHEY and SVGAGI. There are 15 residues in the CDR3.